These 8 T cell receptor beta chains came from one sample sequenced in a study of blood T cell repertoires in COVID-19. TCRdb keeps only in-frame clones here, not all; method: immunoSEQ multiplex PCR. The table shows about 330,000 clones, with approximately 86% occurring only once. The sample taken for sequencing was peripheral blood. These receptors were obtained from a man aged 25-45 years with COVID-19, enrolled during active disease.

This clone was seen just once. This chain uses TRBV7-2 with TRBJ2-7; 10 bases align to TRBD1. The CDR3 runs to 14 residues. In germline, CDR1 is SGHTA, CDR2 FQGNSA. Trimming cost V 1 base and J 5 bases; bases outside gene matches: 2. DNA for the CDR3: TGTGCCAGCAGCTTAGAGGACAGGGGGAACGAGCAGTACTTC. It yields the protein CASSLEDRGNEQYF.

The rearrangement uses TRBV6-2 or TRBV6-3 and TRBJ2-7; 8 bases fit TRBD2. V dropped 6 bases and J dropped 5; count of bases not matched to a gene: 18. CDR1 and CDR2 from the germline V gene are MNHEY and SVGEGT. The length of the CDR3 is 17 residues. CDR3 loop: CASSPYLAGPPDHEQYF. The CDR3 DNA is TGTGCCAGCAGCCCATATTTAGCGGGACCCCCCGACCACGAGCAGTACTTC.

The chain recombines TRBV28 with TRBJ2-3; D call uncertain. This CDR3 spans 11 amino acids. With 3 bases removed from V and 7 bases from J, the gap between germline ends came to 5 bases. In germline, CDR1 is MDHEN, CDR2 SYDVKM. CDR3: CASSFSNTQYF. CDR3 nucleotide sequence: TGTGCCAGCAGTTTCAGTAATACGCAGTATTTT.

V usage is TRBV4-3 and J usage is TRBJ2-7; TRBD1 aligns across 8 bases. Germline V lookup: CDR1 LGHNA, CDR2 YSLEER. V gave up 0 bases and J gave up 7 bases; unmatched junction bases: 8. CDR3 size: 15 residues. The DNA of the CDR3 is TGCGCCAGCAGCCAAGATTGGCAGGGGGCGCGTGAGCAGTACTTC. Residues: CASSQDWQGAREQYF.

The chain combines TRBV4-2 with TRBJ1-2, with D possibly being TRBD1 (5 bases). In germline, CDR1 is LGHNA, CDR2 YNFKEQ. The CDR3 is 14 residues long. The V gene lost 5 bases and the J gene lost 8 bases, with 18 bases spanning the gap. The CDR3 sequence: CASSEGQGSGGYTF. For the CDR3, the DNA is TGTGCCAGCAGCGAAGGGCAGGGTTCAGGAGGCTACACCTTC.

This clone was seen more than once but under ten times. This rearrangement joins TRBV27 to TRBJ1-5; possible D gene TRBD1, 6 bases. CDR1 is MNHEY, CDR2 SMNVEV, per germline (reference sequence). CDR3 size: 17 residues. The ends were cut back, 2 bases at V and 1 base at J, with 15 bases in the middle. The CDR3 sequence: CASSLAGGEYSNQPQHF. The CDR3 nucleotides read TGTGCCAGCAGTTTAGCGGGGGGCGAGTACAGCAATCAGCCCCAGCATTTT.

This clone was seen only once. The genes are TRBV11-2 and TRBJ2-5; tentatively, D is TRBD2 (5 bases). Germline loops: CDR1 SGHAT, CDR2 FQNNGV. This CDR3 comprises 13 residues. The germline V and J ends were trimmed by 7 bases and 5 bases, with 14 bases remaining between them. CDR3 sequence: CASTVVRGETQYF. DNA of the CDR3: TGTGCCAGCACCGTGGTACGAGGGGAGACCCAGTACTTC. The full variable domain, rest sourced from reference TRBV11-2 and TRBJ2-5, is EAGVAQSPRYKIIEKRQSVAFWCNPISGHATLYWYQQILGQGPKLLIQFQNNGVVDDSQLPKDRFSAERLKGVDSTLKIQPAKLEDSAVYLCASTVVRGETQYFGPGTRLLVL.

This clone was recorded only once. V usage is TRBV27 and J usage is TRBJ1-1; possible D gene TRBD1, 5 bases. Germline V gene sequence: CDR1 MNHEY, CDR2 SMNVEV (reference sequence). The CDR3 is 16 residues long. V was pared by 9 bases and J by 0 bases, with 20 bases between. The CDR3 protein is CASKTALTLLNTEAFF. Written as DNA, the CDR3 is TGTGCCAGTAAGACAGCCCTAACCCTCCTGAACACTGAAGCTTTCTTT.